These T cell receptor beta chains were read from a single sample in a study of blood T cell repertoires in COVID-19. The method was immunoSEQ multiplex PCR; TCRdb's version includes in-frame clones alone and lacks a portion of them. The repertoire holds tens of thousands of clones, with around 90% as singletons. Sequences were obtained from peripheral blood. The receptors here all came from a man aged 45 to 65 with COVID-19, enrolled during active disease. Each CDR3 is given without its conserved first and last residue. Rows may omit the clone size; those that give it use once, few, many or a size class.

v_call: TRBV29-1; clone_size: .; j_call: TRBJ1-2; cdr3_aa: SVEQGAGYGYT
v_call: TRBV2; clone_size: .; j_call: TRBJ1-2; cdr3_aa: ASSATGGTNYGYT
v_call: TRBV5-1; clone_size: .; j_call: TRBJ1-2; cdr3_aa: ASSLQGSGYT
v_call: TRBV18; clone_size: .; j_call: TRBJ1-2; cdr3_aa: ASSPSLPGPTYGYT
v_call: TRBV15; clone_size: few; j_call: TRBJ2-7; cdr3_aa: ATSSQTGFSSYEQY
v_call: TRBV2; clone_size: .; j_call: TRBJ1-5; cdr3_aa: ASTLGREVNQPQH
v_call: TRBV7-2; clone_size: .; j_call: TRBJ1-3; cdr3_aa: ASSLAGQGSGNTIY
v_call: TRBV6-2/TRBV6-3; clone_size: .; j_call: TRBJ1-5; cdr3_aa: ASSQQQGKAFRSNQPQH
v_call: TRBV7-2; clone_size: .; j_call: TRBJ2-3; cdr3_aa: ASSLFPGQRGATDTQY
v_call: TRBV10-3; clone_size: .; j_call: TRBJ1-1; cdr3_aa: AISEAGQTTEAF
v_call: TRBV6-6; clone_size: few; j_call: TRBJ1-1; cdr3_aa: ASSYSRQGTNEAF
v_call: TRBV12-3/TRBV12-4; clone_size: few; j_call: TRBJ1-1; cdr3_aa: ASKEQVNTEAF
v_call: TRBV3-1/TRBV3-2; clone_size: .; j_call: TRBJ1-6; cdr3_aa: ASSQGGGRVNSPLH
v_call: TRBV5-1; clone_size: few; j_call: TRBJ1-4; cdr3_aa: ASSGTTGEKLF
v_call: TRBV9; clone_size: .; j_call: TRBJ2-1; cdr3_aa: ASSSQDEQF
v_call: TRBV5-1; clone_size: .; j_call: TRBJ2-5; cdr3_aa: ASSLQGAEETQY
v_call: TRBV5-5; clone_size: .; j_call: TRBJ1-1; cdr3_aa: ASSLFAANTEAF
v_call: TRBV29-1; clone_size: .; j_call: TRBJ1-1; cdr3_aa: SVEAGAEAF
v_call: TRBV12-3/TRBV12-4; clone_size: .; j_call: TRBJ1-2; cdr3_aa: ASRGQAASYT
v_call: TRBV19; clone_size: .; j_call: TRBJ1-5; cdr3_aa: ASSGTVNQPQH
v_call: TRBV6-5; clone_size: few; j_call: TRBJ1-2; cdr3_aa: ASSYSGGRGALGYT
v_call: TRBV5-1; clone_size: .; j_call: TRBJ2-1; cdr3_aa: ASSQLAGGNEQF
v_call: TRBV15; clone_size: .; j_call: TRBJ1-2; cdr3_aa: ATSRGGGYYGYT
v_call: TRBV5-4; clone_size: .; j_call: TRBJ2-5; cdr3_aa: ASRVDWRKETQY
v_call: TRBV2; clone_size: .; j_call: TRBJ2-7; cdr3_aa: ASSDSLPYEQY
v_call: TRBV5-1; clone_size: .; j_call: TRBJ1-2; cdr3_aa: ASSATHGQGYGYT
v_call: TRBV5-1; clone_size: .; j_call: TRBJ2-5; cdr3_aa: ASSLGGRQETQY
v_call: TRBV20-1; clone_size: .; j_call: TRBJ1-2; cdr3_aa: SASDLRRTDNYGYT
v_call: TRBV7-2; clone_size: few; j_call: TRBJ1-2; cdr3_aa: ASSPGQGNYGYT
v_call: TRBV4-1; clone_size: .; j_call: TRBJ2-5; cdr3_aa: ASSQDGHEETQY
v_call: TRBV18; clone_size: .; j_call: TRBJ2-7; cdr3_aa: ASSRDREREQY
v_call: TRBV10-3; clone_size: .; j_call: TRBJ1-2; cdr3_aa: AISGPGGAYNYGYT
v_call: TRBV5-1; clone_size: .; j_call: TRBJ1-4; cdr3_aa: ASSPTGPVYEKLF
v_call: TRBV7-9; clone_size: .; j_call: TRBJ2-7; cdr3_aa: ASSLSGTGVEQY
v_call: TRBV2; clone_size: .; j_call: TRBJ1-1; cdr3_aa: ASSHRTVNTEAF